The 4 T cell receptor beta chains listed next were all sequenced from one sample in a study of T cells in Graves' hyperthyroidism and ophthalmopathy. What was amplified from RNA transcripts were TCR beta CDR3 regions. First-round RT-PCR of the TCR CDR3 relied on the HTBI primer set. TCRdb processed the multiplex PCR reads anew with MiXCR; each CDR3 protein has one entry. The profile shows about 700,000 distinct CDR3 sequences, 11% to 15% of them singletons. The sequencing input was blood. The receptors come from a woman aged 18-29 years with Graves' hyperthyroidism.

The chain uses TRBV28 and TRBJ2-1; 13 nucleotides agree with TRBD2. The CDR3 sequence is 13 residues long. Germline CDR1 MDHEN, CDR2 SYDVKM. Trimming removed 8 bases from V and 15 bases from J; junction bases left unmatched: 10. The CDR3 DNA sequence: TGTGCCAGCCCTGGACTAGCGGGAGTTGTGCGGTTCTTC. This encodes CASPGLAGVVRFF.

This clonotype has ten or more counts. The CDR3 bases are TGTGCCAGCAGTTACTCGGCCATTCAGCCCCAGCATTTT. Protein: CASSYSAIQPQHF. The gene calls are TRBV6-5 and TRBJ1-5; D gene uncertain. The CDR3 contains 13 residues. Germline lookup yields CDR1 MNHEY and CDR2 SVGAGI. V was shortened by 0 bases and J by 6 bases, with 6 bases between the two germline ends.

This clonotype was detected many times. The rearrangement uses TRBV20-1 and TRBJ2-7; perhaps D is TRBD1 or TRBD2 (5 bases each). There are 14 residues in the CDR3. Germline V gene sequence: CDR1 DFQATT, CDR2 SNEGSKA (reference sequence). Trimming pared 5 bases from V and 3 bases from J, leaving 17 bases between. The CDR3 DNA sequence: TGCAGTGCTTCCGCCGGGGCTAGAAACTACGAGCAGTACTTC. Translated, it gives CSASAGARNYEQYF.

This clonotype has more than one count but fewer than ten. The chain has TRBV27 and TRBJ2-7; D remains unclear. The germline V gene has CDR1 MNHEY and CDR2 SMNVEV (reference sequence). V was shortened by 0 bases and J by 0 bases, with 9 bases between the two germline ends. The CDR3 runs to 15 residues. The CDR3 DNA reads as TGTGCCAGCAGTTTATCGTGGCAGAGCTCCTACGAGCAGTACTTC. Its translation is CASSLSWQSSYEQYF.